The 30 T cell receptor beta chains below all came from one sample that was sequenced in a study of T cells in tuberculosis. Cells were sorted from thawed PBMC rested overnight and stained with GMM-loaded CD1B tetramer, viability dye and anti-CD3. C32 glucose monomycolate from Rhodococcus equi was loaded onto the CD1B tetramers. Method: immunoSEQ multiplex PCR; TCRdb's copy keeps in-frame clones and lacks some. In the table there are 88,000 or so clones, roughly 91% of which are singletons. The material sequenced was CD1b-GMM tetramer-negative cells sorted from PBMCs. These receptor sequences come from an adult woman with latent tuberculosis.

CDR3 DNA sequence: TGTGCCATCAGTATAGCGGGGGGGACCACAGATACGCAGTATTTT. It yields the protein CAISIAGGTTDTQYF. This chain uses TRBV10-3 with TRBJ2-3, with 11 bases matching TRBD2. CDR1 ENHRY and CDR2 SYGVKD come from the germline V gene. V trimming: 5 bases; J trimming: 2 bases; junction bases outside the gene matches: 3. There are 15 residues in the CDR3.

The chain has TRBV29-1 and TRBJ1-6; D gene ambiguous. Germline CDR1 SQVTM, CDR2 ANQGSEA. The V end lost 7 bases, the J end lost 2 bases, and 9 bases lay between the germline ends. This CDR3 has 13 residues. CDR3 residues: CSAQVTYNSPLHF. The DNA for the CDR3 is TGCAGCGCCCAGGTAACCTATAATTCACCCCTCCACTTT.

This sequence joins TRBV25-1 and TRBJ1-2; D not certain. The length of the CDR3 is 12 residues. Trimming pared 8 bases from V and 0 bases from J, leaving 7 bases between. Germline V gives CDR1 MGHDK, CDR2 SYGVNS. CDR3 nucleotide sequence: TGTGCCAGCCAGGCGCCTAACTATGGCTACACCTTC. This sequence encodes CASQAPNYGYTF.

V usage is TRBV19 and J usage is TRBJ1-5, with D possibly TRBD1 on 6 matching bases. CDR1 LNHDA and CDR2 SQIVND come from the germline V gene (reference sequence). The CDR3 loop spans 14 amino acids. The germline V and J ends were trimmed by 7 bases and 4 bases, with 14 bases remaining between them. CDR3 bases: TGTGCCAGTAATCTACAGGGAGGGAATCAGCCCCAGCATTTT. Translation: CASNLQGGNQPQHF.

CDR3 region: CASIIATGYRDSNQPQHF. In DNA form, the CDR3 reads TGTGCCAGCATTATCGCTACAGGTTACCGAGATAGCAATCAGCCCCAGCATTTT. This sequence joins TRBV6-4 and TRBJ1-5; tentatively, D is TRBD1 (5 bases). The germline V gene encodes CDR1 MRHNA and CDR2 SNTAGT. Trimming stripped 7 bases from V and 0 bases from J, with 22 bases between. The CDR3 has 18 residues.

The chain is built from TRBV15 and TRBJ1-6; TRBD1 matches at 7 bases. The germline CDR1 and CDR2 sequences are LNHNV and YYDKDF (reference sequence). The CDR3 extends over 14 amino acids. Trimming removed 1 base from V and 8 bases from J; junction bases left unmatched: 2. As DNA, the CDR3 is TGTGCCACCAGCAGAGCACAGGGGCATTCACCCCTCCACTTT. It specifies CATSRAQGHSPLHF.

CDR3 nucleotides: TGTGCCAGCAGCTTGGAACAGGGGGGGCGAGAGACCCAGTACTTC. Amino acid sequence: CASSLEQGGRETQYF. This chain joins TRBV5-4 and TRBJ2-5; the D gene is possibly TRBD1 (8 bases). Looked up from germline, CDR1 is SGHNT and CDR2 is YYREEE (reference sequence). There are 15 residues in the CDR3. V lost 0 bases and J 4 bases, leaving 13 bases between the germline ends.

The chain combines TRBV7-9 with TRBJ2-7; maybe TRBD2 (7 bases). The germline V gene encodes CDR1 SEHNR and CDR2 FQNEAQ (reference sequence). V lost 4 bases, J lost 2 bases, and 15 bases lay in between. The CDR3 spans 15 residues. As DNA, the CDR3 is TGTGCCAGCAGCTCGGGGGGCCGAAGCCCCTACGAGCAGTACTTC. Its protein is CASSSGGRSPYEQYF.

The chain combines TRBV6-1 with TRBJ2-7; TRBD1 is a possible D gene (5 bases). V shed 3 bases and J shed 4 bases, with 13 bases lying between them. CDR1 is MNHNS and CDR2 is SASEGT in the germline V gene. The CDR3 covers 14 residues. For the CDR3, the DNA is TGTGCCAGCAGTGAGTTCTGGGGCCAATACGAGCAGTACGTC. This sequence encodes CASSEFWGQYEQYV.

This chain uses TRBV19 with TRBJ2-7; 8 nucleotides match TRBD2. Germline V gene data show CDR1 as LNHDA and CDR2 as SQIVND (reference sequence). Germline trimming cut 5 bases from V and 6 bases from J; bases unmatched to any gene: 15. There are 16 residues in the CDR3. For the CDR3, the DNA is TGTGCCAGTAGTCCCCGCCTGGACGTTGGACTAGCCGAGCAGTACTTC. Protein sequence: CASSPRLDVGLAEQYF.

V is TRBV2 and J is TRBJ2-5; 14 bases are shared with TRBD2. The trim removed 4 bases at V and 1 base at J, leaving 8 bases unmatched. Per germline, CDR1 SNHLY and CDR2 FYNNEI. This CDR3 contains 18 residues. CDR3 sequence: CASSGTSGGTRIQETQYF. CDR3 DNA sequence: TGTGCCAGCAGTGGGACTAGCGGGGGGACGCGGATCCAAGAGACCCAGTACTTC.

This chain links TRBV4-3 with TRBJ2-6; a possible D gene is TRBD1 (6 bases). The CDR3 is 17 residues long. Germline V CDR1 and CDR2: LGHNA, YSLEER. Trimming took 0 bases from V and 0 from J, leaving 9 bases between them. The CDR3 here is CASSQETGHSGANVLTF. CDR3 DNA sequence: TGCGCCAGCAGCCAAGAGACAGGCCACTCTGGGGCCAACGTCCTGACTTTC.

V gene TRBV13 combines with J gene TRBJ1-5, with TRBD1 matching over 7 bases. The CDR3 is made up of 16 amino acids. Looked up from germline, CDR1 is PRHDT and CDR2 is FYEKMQ (reference sequence). The V and J ends lost 1 base and 7 bases, in that order; junction bases with no gene match: 10. The DNA for the CDR3 is TGTGCCAGCAGCTTAGCAGGGGGGCAGGGAGGCCAGCCCCAGCATTTT. This translates into CASSLAGGQGGQPQHF.

V is TRBV4-2 and J is TRBJ2-4; possible D gene TRBD2, 5 bases. CDR1 is LGHNA, CDR2 YNFKEQ, per germline. This CDR3 comprises 18 residues. V gave up 1 base and J gave up 3 bases, with 19 bases separating them. The chain's CDR3 is CASSQGTDLSLGKNIQYF. CDR3 nucleotide sequence: TGTGCCAGCAGCCAAGGGACGGACTTATCCTTAGGCAAAAACATTCAGTACTTC.

The chain recombines TRBV25-1 with TRBJ2-1; D not resolved. The V end was cut by 0 bases, the J end by 6 bases, with 3 bases between. The germline gives CDR1 MGHDK, CDR2 SYGVNS. The CDR3 has 12 amino acids. The CDR3 reads CASSEYLNEQFF. The CDR3 nucleotides are TGTGCCAGCAGTGAATATCTCAATGAGCAGTTCTTC. Filled out from reference TRBV25-1 and TRBJ2-1, the complete variable domain reads EADIYQTPRYLVIGTGKKITLECSQTMGHDKMYWYQQDPGMELHLIHYSYGVNSTEKGDLSSESTVSRIRTEHFPLTLESARPSHTSQYLCASSEYLNEQFFGPGTRLTVL.

This rearrangement joins TRBV6-1 to TRBJ2-1; the D gene is possibly TRBD1 (5 bases). Germline CDR1 MNHNS, CDR2 SASEGT. The CDR3 loop spans 11 amino acids. Trimming removed 5 bases from V and 10 bases from J, with 9 bases in between. The CDR3 sequence: CASSWGQEQFF. The CDR3 region has the DNA TGTGCCAGCAGTTGGGGCCAGGAGCAGTTCTTC.

This clone was seen just once. DNA of the CDR3: TGTGCCATCAGTGACCTATCTAATCCGACTAGCGGGGGGCCCACAGATACGCAGTATTTT. Its translation: CAISDLSNPTSGGPTDTQYF. This chain uses TRBV10-3 with TRBJ2-3, with 13 positions matching TRBD2. The CDR3 covers 20 residues. In germline, CDR1 is ENHRY, CDR2 SYGVKD. Losses at the gene ends were 3 bases for V and 2 bases for J; bases not matched to a gene: 14.

CDR3 bases: TGTGCCAGCAGCCCACTACTGTCGGGGGGCAACACCGGGGAGCTGTTTTTT. Translating it yields CASSPLLSGGNTGELFF. V gene TRBV5-4 combines with J gene TRBJ2-2, with D possibly matching TRBD2 (7 bases). Germline-derived CDR1 and CDR2 are SGHNT and YYREEE (reference sequence). CDR3 length: 17 amino acids. With 4 bases removed from V and 2 bases from J, the gap between germline ends came to 18 bases. The complete variable domain, with remaining parts taken from reference TRBV5-4 and TRBJ2-2, reads ETGVTQSPTHLIKTRGQQVTLRCSSQSGHNTVSWYQQALGQGPQFIFQYYREEENGRGNFPPRFSGLQFPNYSSELNVNALELDDSALYLCASSPLLSGGNTGELFFGEGSRLTVL.

This clone was seen once. V is TRBV12-5 and J is TRBJ2-5; tentative D call: TRBD1 (6 bases). The germline CDR1 and CDR2 sequences are LGHNT and FRNRAP. V was trimmed by 6 bases and J by 2 bases, leaving 19 bases between them. This CDR3 comprises 16 residues. In nucleotides, the CDR3 is TGTGCTAGTGGCAAGGACAGTACTTGGGGTCAAGAGACCCAGTACTTC. Protein sequence: CASGKDSTWGQETQYF.

This clone was seen once. The chain employs TRBV7-2 and TRBJ1-1, with D tentatively TRBD1 (6 bases). This CDR3 has 17 amino acids. The germline gives CDR1 SGHTA, CDR2 FQGNSA. Trimming cost V 5 bases and J 3 bases, with 22 bases left between them. CDR3 DNA: TGTGCCAGCAGCATAAGGACAGTAACGGCGTACCACACTGAAGCTTTCTTT. Translated: CASSIRTVTAYHTEAFF.

The rearrangement joins TRBV6-4 to TRBJ1-2, with D perhaps TRBD1 (5 bases). The CDR3 runs 12 residues. V gave up 7 bases and J gave up 7 bases, with 13 bases separating them. Germline assignment: CDR1 MRHNA and CDR2 SNTAGT. The CDR3, as DNA: TGTGCCAGCAAGGCAGTTAGGGGTGGCTACACCTTC. Translation: CASKAVRGGYTF.

The V gene is TRBV4-3, the J gene TRBJ1-2; D not resolved. The V end was cut by 4 bases, the J end by 4 bases, with 13 bases between. The CDR3 contains 14 residues. CDR1 and CDR2 from the germline V gene are LGHNA and YSLEER. CDR3 sequence: CASSRNSPIYGYTF. The CDR3 DNA sequence: TGCGCCAGCAGCCGGAACAGCCCCATCTATGGCTACACCTTC.

The rearrangement joins TRBV10-3 to TRBJ2-1, with TRBD2 matching over 13 bases. V lost 10 bases to trimming and J lost 7 bases; unmatched junction nucleotides: 7. The CDR3 has 14 residues. Germline values: CDR1 ENHRY, CDR2 SYGVKD. In DNA, the CDR3 is TGTGCCACCCGAACTAGCGGGGGGGCGAATGAGCAGTTCTTC. Residues: CATRTSGGANEQFF.

In DNA form, the CDR3 reads TGTGCCAGCAGCTTAGAGGGTGGGGCCAATCAGCCCCAGCATTTT. Residues: CASSLEGGANQPQHF. The rearrangement joins TRBV7-8 to TRBJ1-5; a possible D gene is TRBD1 (5 bases). The CDR3 extends over 15 amino acids. Deletions cut 1 base from V and 3 bases from J, with 10 bases between. The germline V gene has CDR1 SGHVS and CDR2 FQNEAQ.

V gene TRBV6-1 combines with J gene TRBJ2-7, with 9 positions matching TRBD1. The CDR3 is 15 amino acids. Losses at the gene ends were 5 bases for V and 3 bases for J; bases not matched to a gene: 8. Germline CDR1 is MNHNS and CDR2 is SASEGT. CDR3 sequence reads: CASSRQGGSNYEQYV. DNA for the CDR3: TGTGCCAGCAGTCGACAGGGGGGCTCCAACTACGAGCAGTACGTC.

The chain couples TRBV5-1 to TRBJ2-5; D is perhaps TRBD1 (5 bases). The CDR3 sequence is 16 residues long. Trimming took off 4 bases at V and 2 bases at J, with 18 bases between the two ends. Germline V CDR1 and CDR2: SGHRS, YFSETQ. CDR3 region: CASSQSTGKTQETQYF. As DNA, the CDR3 is TGCGCCAGCAGCCAATCAACAGGAAAAACGCAAGAGACCCAGTACTTC.

The chain employs TRBV5-5 and TRBJ1-1; TRBD1 matches 11 bases. The J segment lost 11 bases and the V segment lost 0 bases, leaving 6 bases of the junction unmatched. The V gene's germline CDR1 is SGHKS and CDR2 YYEKEE (reference sequence). CDR3 length: 14 amino acids. CDR3 sequence: CASSLVPGTGGAFF. The CDR3 nucleotides are TGTGCCAGCAGCTTGGTCCCAGGGACAGGGGGGGCTTTCTTT.

The chain is built from TRBV19 and TRBJ1-1, with D possibly TRBD1 on 6 matching bases. The CDR3 is 15 amino acids. The germline gives CDR1 LNHDA, CDR2 SQIVND (reference sequence). V dropped 6 bases and J dropped 0 bases, with 14 bases sitting between them. The CDR3 loop is CASRTQGQVNTEAFF. The CDR3 coding sequence is TGTGCCAGTAGGACTCAGGGACAAGTGAACACTGAAGCTTTCTTT.

The chain links TRBV27 to TRBJ2-2; 12 bases are shared with TRBD2. The CDR3 has 18 amino acids. Trimming took 5 bases from V and 0 from J; bases not matched to a gene: 7. In germline, CDR1 is MNHEY, CDR2 SMNVEV (reference sequence). In nucleotides, the CDR3 is TGTGCCAGCAGTCCGGGGACTAGCGGGCCGTCGAACACCGGGGAGCTGTTTTTT. It yields the protein CASSPGTSGPSNTGELFF.

J is TRBJ2-2 and V is TRBV4-1; perhaps TRBD1 as D (6 bases). V lost 6 bases and J lost 1, with 12 bases in between. Germline CDR1 reads MGHRA; CDR2 reads YSYEKL. CDR3 length: 15 amino acids. The CDR3 region is CASRPPGQNTGELFF. The CDR3 coding sequence is TGCGCCAGCAGGCCGCCGGGACAGAACACCGGGGAGCTGTTTTTT.